One and the same sample provided the 17 T cell receptor beta chains below, sequenced in a study of CD4+ T cells in melanoma. Clones were read by immunoSEQ multiplex PCR, and TCRdb kept only the in-frame ones, dropping some. The table has 9,500 to 10,000 clones, less than 85% seen once. Sequenced input: cells from a culture (not recorded whether cultured in vitro). The receptors shown here come from a human donor with melanoma.

This clone has only a few counts. V is TRBV10-1 and J is TRBJ2-7, with D uncertain. Germline values: CDR1 WNHNN, CDR2 SYGVQD (reference sequence). The CDR3 covers 13 residues. The V end was cut by 6 bases, the J end by 2 bases, with 11 bases between. This CDR3 is CASREQEAYEQYF. CDR3 nucleotides: TGCGCCAGCAGGGAGCAAGAAGCCTACGAGCAGTACTTC.

The V call is TRBV6-1, the J call TRBJ1-5; D is perhaps TRBD1 (5 bases). From germline, CDR1 is MNHNS and CDR2 SASEGT. V gave up 3 bases and J gave up 7 bases, with 10 bases separating them. The CDR3 has 13 residues. In DNA form, the CDR3 reads TGTGCCAGCAGTGACAGGGATAGACAGCCCCAGCATTTT. Amino acid sequence: CASSDRDRQPQHF.

This clone is medium-sized. V usage is TRBV7-2 and J usage is TRBJ1-5, with D hard to call. V gave up 1 base and J gave up 0 bases, with 4 bases separating them. Germline V lookup: CDR1 SGHTA, CDR2 FQGNSA. This CDR3 has 14 amino acids. In DNA form, the CDR3 reads TGTGCCAGCAGCTTAGAGATTAGCAATCAGCCCCAGCATTTT. Residues: CASSLEISNQPQHF. Full variable domain (rest looked up from reference TRBV7-2 and TRBJ1-5): GAGVSQSPSNKVTEKGKDVELRCDPISGHTALYWYRQSLGQGLEFLIYFQGNSAPDKSGLPSDRFSAERTGGSVSTLTIQRTQQEDSAVYLCASSLEISNQPQHFGDGTRLSIL.

This chain connects TRBV2 to TRBJ1-3, with D unresolved. V lost 1 base to trimming and J lost 0 bases, with 10 bases between them. CDR1 and CDR2 (germline): SNHLY, FYNNEI. The length of the CDR3 is 16 residues. For the CDR3, the DNA is TGTGCCAGCAGTGAAGAGGGAGTTAGCTCTGGAAACACCATATATTTT. Amino acids: CASSEEGVSSGNTIYF.

The chain recombines TRBV4-1 with TRBJ2-4, with D perhaps matching TRBD2 (6 bases). Germline CDR1 is MGHRA and CDR2 is YSYEKL. The CDR3 is 16 amino acids. V lost 1 base and J lost 1, with 11 bases in between. The CDR3 sequence: CASSQVGRSAKNIQYF. The CDR3 DNA reads TGCGCCAGCAGCCAAGTGGGGAGGAGTGCCAAAAACATTCAGTACTTC.

This clone appeared a single time. The chain combines TRBV7-9 with TRBJ2-7, with 9 positions matching TRBD1. The CDR3 loop spans 15 amino acids. V dropped 4 bases and J dropped 0; count of bases not matched to a gene: 4. Germline V gene data show CDR1 as SEHNR and CDR2 as FQNEAQ (reference sequence). The CDR3 protein is CASSSTGGSSYEQYF. CDR3 sequence (DNA): TGTGCCAGCAGCTCTACAGGGGGCAGCTCCTACGAGCAGTACTTC.

DNA of the CDR3: TGTGCCAGCAGCCCTAGGTCGGGGTTCGGCTACACCTTC. Its protein product is CASSPRSGFGYTF. The chain links TRBV4-2 to TRBJ1-2, with unresolved D. In germline, CDR1 is LGHNA, CDR2 YNFKEQ. The V and J ends lost 4 bases and 8 bases respectively, with 14 bases between them. CDR3 length equals 13 residues.

The chain joins TRBV6-5 to TRBJ2-7, with no clear D. This CDR3 spans 15 amino acids. V lost 8 bases and J 6 bases, leaving 23 bases between the germline ends. CDR1 and CDR2 from the germline V gene are MNHEY and SVGAGI. Written as DNA, the CDR3 is TGTGCCAGCCAATGGACCGGCGGCGGATCGGGCGAGCAGTACTTC. Translated, it gives CASQWTGGGSGEQYF.

This chain connects TRBV2 to TRBJ2-5, with 12 bases aligning to TRBD2. V trimming: 7 bases; J trimming: 5 bases; junction bases outside the gene matches: 5. There are 14 residues in the CDR3. Germline lookup yields CDR1 SNHLY and CDR2 FYNNEI. The CDR3 is CASNRLAGDETQYF. The CDR3 region has the DNA TGTGCCAGCAACAGACTAGCGGGGGATGAGACCCAGTACTTC.

The gene calls are TRBV7-3 and TRBJ2-5, with 7 bases that match TRBD2. The V gene end was trimmed by 5 bases and the J gene end by 2 bases; junction bases not matched to a gene: 8. CDR1 SGHTA and CDR2 FQGTGA come from the germline V gene. This CDR3 contains 15 residues. CDR3 loop: CASSPGRGGQETQYF. In DNA, the CDR3 is TGTGCCAGCAGCCCGGGGAGGGGAGGACAAGAGACCCAGTACTTC.

The rearrangement joins TRBV27 to TRBJ1-2; D unresolved. The V end lost 4 bases, the J end lost 9 bases, and 15 bases lay between the germline ends. This CDR3 comprises 13 residues. Germline assignment: CDR1 MNHEY and CDR2 SMNVEV (reference sequence). Here the CDR3 reads CASSSLDGISYTF. Here the CDR3 DNA reads TGTGCCAGCAGTTCACTCGACGGGATTAGCTACACCTTC.

The chain is built from TRBV5-1 and TRBJ2-3; 7 bases map to TRBD2. The trim removed 5 bases at V and 2 bases at J, leaving 14 bases unmatched. CDR1 is SGHRS, CDR2 YFSETQ, per germline. The CDR3 consists of 17 residues. The DNA of the CDR3 is TGCGCCAGCAGATCAACCGGGACTACGTTACACACAGATACGCAGTATTTT. It yields the protein CASRSTGTTLHTDTQYF.

The chain is built from TRBV7-2 and TRBJ2-7; D may be TRBD1 (6 bases). From germline, CDR1 is SGHTA and CDR2 FQGNSA. V lost 7 bases and J lost 3, with 16 bases in between. The length of the CDR3 is 14 residues. CDR3 residues: CASTSNRANYEQYF. Written as DNA, the CDR3 is TGTGCCAGCACCAGTAACAGGGCAAACTACGAGCAGTACTTC.

V usage is TRBV7-3 and J usage is TRBJ2-2; the D gene is possibly TRBD2 (6 bases). CDR3 length: 15 amino acids. Trimming stripped 5 bases from V and 5 bases from J, with 15 bases between. Germline V gives CDR1 SGHTA, CDR2 FQGTGA. The DNA for the CDR3 is TGTGCCAGCAGCGGGGGGAGCCCGGGGACCGGGGAGCTGTTTTTT. Protein: CASSGGSPGTGELFF.

This clone was observed once. V and J are TRBV19 and TRBJ1-2, with 11 bases matching TRBD1. Germline V CDR1 and CDR2: LNHDA, SQIVND (reference sequence). The CDR3 spans 13 residues. V dropped 9 bases and J dropped 8; count of bases not matched to a gene: 8. CDR3 residues: CASEGQGARGYTF. The CDR3 region has the DNA TGTGCCAGCGAAGGACAGGGGGCGCGCGGCTACACCTTC.

The chain joins TRBV9 to TRBJ2-5, with 15 bases fitting TRBD2. Germline V CDR1 and CDR2: SGDLS, YYNGEE. The length of the CDR3 is 17 residues. The trim removed 4 bases at V and 1 base at J, leaving 5 bases unmatched. This chain's CDR3 is CASSRGTSGGLQETQYF. DNA of the CDR3: TGTGCCAGCAGCAGAGGGACTAGCGGGGGGCTCCAAGAGACCCAGTACTTC.

The chain joins TRBV3-1 (or the pseudogene TRBV3-2) to TRBJ2-3, with D possibly being TRBD2 (7 bases). CDR1 is LGHDT and CDR2 is YNNKEL in the germline V gene (reference sequence). With 8 bases removed from V and 4 bases from J, the gap between germline ends came to 19 bases. CDR3 length: 15 residues. The CDR3 region is CASGGGPNIPDTQYF. The CDR3 nucleotides read TGTGCCAGCGGGGGGGGCCCCAACATCCCAGATACGCAGTATTTT.